This TCR beta chain was found in a study of breast tumors, draining lymph nodes, adjacent tissues. The table lists this clonotype with many counts. Breast cancer patients provided tissue from their axillary draining lymph nodes. The V end lost 1 base, the J end lost 4 bases, and 8 bases lay between the germline ends. Germline V CDR1 and CDR2: SNHLY, FYNNEI. This CDR3 spans 15 amino acids. Using its own MiXCR run on the multiplex PCR reads, TCRdb lists one record per CDR3 protein. This sample has over 70,000 distinct CDR3 sequences, with around 29% found just once. The TCR sequence derives from a female donor with breast cancer. Some clones in this sample may be carry-over from other donors' samples. What was sequenced was axillary lymph node tissue. The rearrangement links TRBV2 to TRBJ1-6, with D unclear. This CDR3 is CASSEVESYNSPLHF. The CDR3 DNA sequence: TGTGCCAGCAGTGAAGTCGAGTCATATAATTCACCCCTCCACTTT. Drawing the rest from reference TRBV2 and TRBJ1-6, the complete variable domain is EPEVTQTPSHQVTQMGQEVILRCVPISNHLYFYWYRQILGQKVEFLVSFYNNEISEKSEIFDDQFSVERPDGSNFTLKIRSTKLEDSAMYFCASSEVESYNSPLHFGNGTRLTVT.